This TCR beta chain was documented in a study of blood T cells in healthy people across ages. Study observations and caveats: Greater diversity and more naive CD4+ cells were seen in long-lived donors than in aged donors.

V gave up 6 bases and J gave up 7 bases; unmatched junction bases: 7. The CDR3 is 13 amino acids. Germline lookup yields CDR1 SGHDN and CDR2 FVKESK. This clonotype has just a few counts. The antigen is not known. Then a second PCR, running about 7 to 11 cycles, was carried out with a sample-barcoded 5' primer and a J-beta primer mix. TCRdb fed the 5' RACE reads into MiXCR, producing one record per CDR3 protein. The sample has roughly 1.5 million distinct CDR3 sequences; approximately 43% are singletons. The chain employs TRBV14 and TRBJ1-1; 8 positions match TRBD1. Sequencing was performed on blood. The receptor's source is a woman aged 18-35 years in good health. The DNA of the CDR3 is TGTGCCAGCAGGTTAACCGGGACAGGTGAAGCTTTCTTT. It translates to CASRLTGTGEAFF.